A single TCR beta chain is shown here with its context. A much larger clone differs from this one at a single base, so this may be a read error. The data are from a study of tumor-infiltrating lymphocytes in primary liver carcinoma. Study in general: T1-T3 N0M0 was the stage of the tumors, which were 4.2 to 10 cm across.

Germline lookup yields CDR1 MNHNY and CDR2 SVGAGI (reference sequence). CDR3 length equals 12 residues. The authors took blood RNA from unsorted whole blood and also extracted germline DNA. Production of TCR beta cDNA used roughly 480 ng total RNA together with a constant-region primer. The TCR beta library was amplified through three nested multiplex PCR rounds in a modified ARM-PCR procedure. Use of TRBV1-TRBV30 forward primers with a C-beta reverse primer characterized the first two PCR rounds, which lasted 10 cycles each. TCRdb reprocessed the multiplex PCR reads via MiXCR and lists one record per CDR3 protein. This sample yields 320,000 or so distinct CDR3 sequences, of which approximately 60% are seen a single time; roughly 10% belongs to the top ten.

The chain joins TRBV6-6 to TRBJ2-4, with D uncertain. The sample comprised peripheral blood. The TCR sequence derives from a man between 35 and 55 years old with primary liver carcinoma and hepatitis B virus infection. CDR3 in DNA: TGTGACAGCAAGGGAAACCGAAACATTCAGTACTTC. This codes for CDSKGNRNIQYF.